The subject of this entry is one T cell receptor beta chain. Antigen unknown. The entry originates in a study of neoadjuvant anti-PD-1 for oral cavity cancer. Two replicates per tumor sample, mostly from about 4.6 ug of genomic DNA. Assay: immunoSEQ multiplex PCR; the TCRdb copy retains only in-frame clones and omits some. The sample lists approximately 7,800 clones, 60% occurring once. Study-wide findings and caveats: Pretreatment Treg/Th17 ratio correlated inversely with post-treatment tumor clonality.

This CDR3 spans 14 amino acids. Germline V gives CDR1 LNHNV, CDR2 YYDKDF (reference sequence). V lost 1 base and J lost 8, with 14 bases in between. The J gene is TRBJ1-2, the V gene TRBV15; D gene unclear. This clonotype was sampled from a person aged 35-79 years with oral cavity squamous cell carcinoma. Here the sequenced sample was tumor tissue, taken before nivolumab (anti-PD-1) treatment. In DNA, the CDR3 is TGTGCCACCAGCAGAGTCGGAGGTGTAGGCGGCTACACCTTC. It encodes CATSRVGGVGGYTF. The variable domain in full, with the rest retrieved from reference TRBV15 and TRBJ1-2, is DAMVIQNPRYQVTQFGKPVTLSCSQTLNHNVMYWYQQKSSQAPKLLFHYYDKDFNNEADTPDNFQSRRPNTSFCFLDIRSPGLGDTAMYLCATSRVGGVGGYTFGSGTRLTVV.